A selection of T cell receptor beta chains follows, all from one sample in a study of T cells in Graves' hyperthyroidism and ophthalmopathy. TCRdb fed the multiplex PCR reads into MiXCR, producing one record per CDR3 protein. This sample has 200,000 to 300,000 distinct CDR3 sequences; about a sixth occur once, and the top ten carry 28%. Sequencing used blood. These receptors were taken from a woman aged 18-29 years with Graves' ophthalmopathy. CDR3s include the opening cysteine and the closing phenylalanine or tryptophan. D genes are given only for firm matches. Only part of the rows carry a size: once, few, many, or a class if the clone is expanded.

V: TRBV6-1; J: TRBJ1-1; D: -; size: many; CDR3: CASSQSPGTEAFF; DNA: TGTGCCAGCAGTCAAAGTCCTGGAACTGAAGCTTTCTTT
V: TRBV6-1; J: TRBJ2-1; D: TRBD2; size: many; CDR3: CASSTGAGSSINEQFF; DNA: TGTGCCAGCAGTACCGGAGCGGGGAGCTCAATTAATGAGCAGTTCTTC
V: TRBV5-6; J: TRBJ2-5; D: -; size: many; CDR3: CASTLGSEPFLQETQYF; DNA: TGTGCCAGTACGCTGGGGTCCGAGCCTTTTCTACAAGAGACCCAGTACTTC
V: TRBV7-3; J: TRBJ2-5; D: -; size: many; CDR3: CASSSPGVQETQYF; DNA: TGTGCCAGCAGCTCCCCGGGGGTCCAAGAGACCCAGTACTTC
V: TRBV28; J: TRBJ1-2; D: TRBD1; size: many; CDR3: CASTPGGTGSGYTF; DNA: TGTGCCAGCACTCCGGGGGGGACAGGGTCGGGCTACACCTTC
V: TRBV7-2; J: TRBJ1-1; D: TRBD1; size: many; CDR3: CASSGQANTEAFF; DNA: TGTGCCAGCAGCGGACAGGCCAACACTGAAGCTTTCTTT
V: TRBV7-9; J: TRBJ1-1; D: TRBD1; size: many; CDR3: CASPSATGEAFF; DNA: TGTGCCAGCCCTAGTGCGACAGGGGAAGCTTTCTTT
V: TRBV10-3; J: TRBJ2-1; D: TRBD2; size: few; CDR3: CAISESASGGIIKHNEQFF; DNA: TGTGCCATCAGTGAGTCTGCTAGCGGGGGGATAATTAAGCACAATGAGCAGTTCTTC
V: TRBV20-1; J: TRBJ2-5; D: TRBD2; size: -; CDR3: CSANEAGGDQETQYF; DNA: TGCAGTGCTAATGAGGCGGGAGGGGACCAAGAGACCCAGTACTTC
V: TRBV28; J: TRBJ2-7; D: TRBD2; size: -; CDR3: CASNPTVRTSGVFYEQYF; DNA: TGTGCCAGCAACCCAACGGTGAGGACTAGCGGAGTCTTCTACGAGCAGTACTTC
V: TRBV7-2; J: TRBJ2-7; D: TRBD1; size: many; CDR3: CASSYGTGRPISEQYF; DNA: TGTGCCAGCAGCTATGGGACAGGGAGACCCATCTCCGAGCAGTACTTC
V: TRBV27; J: TRBJ1-6; D: TRBD1; size: many; CDR3: CASSLGTEVPLHF; DNA: TGTGCCAGCAGTCTCGGGACAGAAGTCCCCCTCCACTTT